The following is a T cell receptor beta chain sequence with its context. Cohorts were determined from participant-reported clinical history. The study recruited exposed participants who had met a COVID-19 case within 2 weeks before entry. The CDR3 contains 14 residues. The junction had 10 bases not matched to a gene; V was cut back by 3 bases and J by 9 bases. CDR1 MNHEY and CDR2 SVGAGI come from the germline V gene. The data belong to a study of blood T cell repertoires in COVID-19. Study background: Nucleic acid was either cDNA or gDNA, and it came from T cells, B-cell-depleted T cells, or PBMCs.

In the source study's methods: Using reference gene primer amplification, nucleated cell counts were estimated. The method was immunoSEQ multiplex PCR; TCRdb's version includes in-frame clones alone and lacks a portion of them. V and J calls and clone size are given by that table; D and trimming were obtained from the DNA. The repertoire has some 270,000 clones, approximately 89% of them found once; the top ten carry approximately 3%. Sequencing used PBMCs or T cells enriched from blood (not recorded which). This chain links TRBV6-5 with TRBJ2-7; TRBD2 matches 8 bases. The receptor's source is a middle-aged man who had been exposed to COVID-19. CDR3 bases: TGTGCCAGCAGTTATGGCCTAGCGGGTTCCGGGCAGTACTTC. Translating it yields CASSYGLAGSGQYF.